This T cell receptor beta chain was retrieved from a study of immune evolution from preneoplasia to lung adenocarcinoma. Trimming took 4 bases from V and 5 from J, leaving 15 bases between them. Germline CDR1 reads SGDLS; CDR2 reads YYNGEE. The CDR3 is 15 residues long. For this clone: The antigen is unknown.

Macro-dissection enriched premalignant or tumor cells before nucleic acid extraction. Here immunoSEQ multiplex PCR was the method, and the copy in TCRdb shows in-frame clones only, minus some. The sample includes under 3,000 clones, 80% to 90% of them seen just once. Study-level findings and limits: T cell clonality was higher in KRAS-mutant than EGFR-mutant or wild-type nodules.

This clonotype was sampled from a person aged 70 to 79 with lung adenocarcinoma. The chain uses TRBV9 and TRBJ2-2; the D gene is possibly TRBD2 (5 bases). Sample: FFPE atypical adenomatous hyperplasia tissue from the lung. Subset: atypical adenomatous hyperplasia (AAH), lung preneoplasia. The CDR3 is CASSSTREGTGELFF. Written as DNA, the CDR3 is TGTGCCAGCAGCTCTACTAGGGAAGGTACCGGGGAGCTGTTTTTT.